The source of this T cell receptor beta chain is a study of blood T cell repertoires in COVID-19. Across the whole study: Sample material is recorded as cDNA or gDNA derived from T cells, B-cell-depleted T cells, or PBMCs.

Trimming cost V 8 bases and J 4 bases, with 12 bases left between them. The length of the CDR3 is 13 residues. Germline loops: CDR1 KGHSH, CDR2 LQKENI. Sequenced by immunoSEQ multiplex PCR; TCRdb stores in-frame clones only, minus some. The repertoire holds some 70,000 clones, with more than 80% as singletons. The sequence derives from a man aged 50 to 59 with COVID-19, enrolled during active disease. The sample was peripheral blood. The chain has TRBV18 and TRBJ1-5; D gene uncertain. Written as DNA, the CDR3 is TGTGCCAGCAAGCTGGAGGAGAATCAGCCCCAGCATTTT. It encodes CASKLEENQPQHF.